This T cell receptor (beta chain) was documented in a study of T-cell memory formation after mild COVID-19. Study-level results: Pre-infection memory showed some responding clones, and this suggested that cross-reactive memory joined. Second-wave clones peaking on day 37 lacked confirmed SARS-CoV-2 specificity. Later expanders leaned CD4+, whereas day 15 to 85 contracting clones were balanced CD4/CD8.

This clonotype has just a few counts. Its antigen is currently unknown. Sample barcodes and UMIs were carried by the TCR alpha and TCR beta cDNA libraries that 5'RACE generated with constant-segment primers. From the 5' RACE reads, TCRdb called clonotypes with MiXCR, one entry per CDR3 protein. The sample records roughly 480,000 distinct CDR3 sequences, around 25% being singletons. This TCR was recovered from an adult woman who had mild COVID-19 (a few samples of this study predate the infection). Cell type and time point are not known. Specimen: PBMCs or a T cell subset sorted from them (not recorded which).

CDR3 in amino acids: CASSSGLTPTDTQYF. In DNA form, the CDR3 reads TGTGCCAGCAGCTCGGGACTCACCCCCACAGATACGCAGTATTTT. V is TRBV11-3 and J is TRBJ2-3, with D possibly matching TRBD2 (6 bases). The CDR3 contains 15 residues. From germline, CDR1 is SGHNT and CDR2 YENEEA. Trimming removed 4 bases at V and 2 bases at J, with 13 bases between.